These 18 T cell receptor beta chains share one sample of origin, sequenced in a study of blood T cell repertoires in COVID-19. The method was immunoSEQ multiplex PCR; TCRdb's version includes in-frame clones alone and lacks a portion of them. The sample lists around 170,000 clones, roughly nine tenths seen once, with 2.5% to 3% in the top ten. The sequencing input was peripheral blood. The receptors stem from a man aged 55 to 70 with acute or convalescent COVID-19.

This clone appeared a single time. The chain is built from TRBV30 and TRBJ1-6; D call uncertain. Germline V gene data show CDR1 as GTSNPN and CDR2 as SVGIG (reference sequence). Trimming left V 3 bases short and J 9 bases short, with 15 bases between. The CDR3 loop spans 14 amino acids. CDR3 nucleotides: TGTGCCTGGAGCTTTGACCCGGGTGGTTCACCCCTCCACTTT. As protein: CAWSFDPGGSPLHF.

The rearrangement links TRBV7-2 to TRBJ1-4; TRBD1 might be the D (5 bases). The CDR3 spans 15 residues. CDR1 and CDR2 (germline): SGHTA, FQGNSA. V lost 0 bases and J lost 7, with 12 bases in between. The CDR3 protein is CASSLAGGRGEKLFF. CDR3 DNA: TGTGCCAGCAGCTTAGCCGGGGGTAGGGGTGAAAAACTGTTTTTT.

The J gene is TRBJ2-3, the V gene TRBV7-2, with 7 bases matching TRBD2. This CDR3 comprises 17 residues. The germline gives CDR1 SGHTA, CDR2 FQGNSA. With 5 bases clipped from V and 4 bases from J, the junction kept 15 bases outside the gene matches. The CDR3 spells CASSPPYAGVRADTQYF. The CDR3 DNA follows: TGTGCCAGCAGCCCGCCGTACGCGGGGGTAAGGGCAGATACGCAGTATTTT.

This chain joins TRBV28 and TRBJ2-4; no clear D. Germline lookup yields CDR1 MDHEN and CDR2 SYDVKM. The CDR3 runs to 15 residues. Trimming took 8 bases from V and 0 from J, leaving 14 bases between them. The CDR3 loop is CASAPRVLAKNIQYF. CDR3 coding DNA: TGTGCCAGCGCCCCCCGAGTCTTAGCCAAAAACATTCAGTACTTC.

The chain combines TRBV7-2 with TRBJ2-7; the D is unclear. Trimming stripped 5 bases from V and 2 bases from J, with 13 bases between. The CDR3 contains 14 residues. CDR1 SGHTA and CDR2 FQGNSA come from the germline V gene. This chain's CDR3 is CASSPPGLAYEQYF. CDR3 nucleotide sequence: TGTGCCAGCAGCCCACCCGGGTTGGCCTACGAGCAGTACTTC.

The V call is TRBV6-1, the J call TRBJ2-6, with a weak D call TRBD2 (5 bases). Germline CDR1 and CDR2: MNHNS and SASEGT. The CDR3 totals 17 residues. Between the trimmed V and J ends, which lost 1 base and 0 bases, there was a span of 10 bases. CDR3 sequence (DNA): TGTGCCAGCAGTGAAGAAGCGGCGGGCTCTGGGGCCAACGTCCTGACTTTC. Protein product: CASSEEAAGSGANVLTF.

This chain links TRBV3-1 (or the pseudogene TRBV3-2) with TRBJ1-1; TRBD1 agrees at 7 bases. The germline gives CDR1 LGHDT, CDR2 YNNKEL (reference sequence). J lost 7 bases, V lost 1 base, and 6 bases had no gene match. This CDR3 is 14 amino acids long. CDR3 in amino acids: CASSQAFSGGEAFF. The CDR3 bases are TGTGCCAGCAGCCAAGCATTTTCAGGGGGTGAAGCTTTCTTT.

The chain carries TRBV5-6 and TRBJ1-6, with TRBD1 as a possible D gene (5 bases). CDR1 and CDR2 from the germline V gene are SGHDT and YYEEEE. The V end lost 2 bases, the J end lost 10 bases, and 13 bases lay between the germline ends. The CDR3 totals 14 residues. In DNA, the CDR3 is TGTGCCAGCAGCTTTCAGGGATCCGGGTCACCCCTCCACTTT. Protein product: CASSFQGSGSPLHF.

The chain uses TRBV11-2 and TRBJ2-4; 7 nucleotides align to TRBD1. This CDR3 is built from 12 residues. Germline V gene data show CDR1 as SGHAT and CDR2 as FQNNGV. J was trimmed by 15 bases and V by 5 bases; bases with no gene match: 10. The CDR3 region is CASSVLQGSLYF. The DNA for the CDR3 is TGTGCCAGCAGCGTTCTACAGGGGAGTCTGTACTTC.

This chain links TRBV2 with TRBJ2-1; 9 bases align to TRBD1. The ends lost 2 bases at V and 15 bases at J; junction bases unmatched: 11. CDR1 is SNHLY, CDR2 FYNNEI, per germline. This CDR3 is built from 14 residues. The CDR3, as DNA: TGTGCCAGCAGTGAAATGGGACAGGGAAGAAGGGGGTTCTTC. It is translated as CASSEMGQGRRGFF.

This chain joins TRBV18 and TRBJ1-2, with unresolved D. This CDR3 region has 13 residues. CDR1 is KGHSH, CDR2 LQKENI, per germline. Trimming left V 3 bases short and J 6 bases short, with 11 bases between. The CDR3 DNA reads TGTGCCAGCTCACCGAATCGGGGAAATGGCTACACCTTC. Its protein product is CASSPNRGNGYTF.

The rearrangement links TRBV7-9 to TRBJ1-2; D uncertain. CDR1 is SEHNR and CDR2 is FQNEAQ in the germline V gene (reference sequence). The CDR3 spans 14 residues. Trimming took 5 bases from V and 7 from J, leaving 17 bases between them. The DNA of the CDR3 is TGTGCCAGCAGCGACTTTACATCGAATATTGGCTACACCTTC. Amino acid sequence: CASSDFTSNIGYTF.

This clone was counted only a few times. The J gene is TRBJ1-2, the V gene TRBV18; 8 nucleotides line up with TRBD1. V shed 6 bases, J shed 3 bases, and the junction held 12 bases outside the gene matches. The germline V gene has CDR1 KGHSH and CDR2 LQKENI. The CDR3 is made up of 16 amino acids. CDR3 loop: CASSRTGQGGDYGYTF. CDR3 nucleotides: TGTGCCAGCTCTCGCACCGGACAGGGAGGTGACTATGGCTACACCTTC.

The V and J genes are TRBV18 and TRBJ2-3, with TRBD2 matching 12 bases. CDR1 KGHSH and CDR2 LQKENI come from the germline V gene. The trim removed 3 bases at V and 1 base at J, leaving 2 bases unmatched. The length of the CDR3 is 16 residues. CDR3 residues: CASSPGLAGRTDTQYF. CDR3 sequence (DNA): TGTGCCAGCTCACCCGGACTAGCGGGGCGCACAGATACGCAGTATTTT.

CDR3 protein: CASRMLGGNYGYTF. The DNA for the CDR3 is TGTGCCAGTAGGATGCTAGGAGGTAACTATGGCTACACCTTC. The V and J genes are TRBV19 and TRBJ1-2; D gene ambiguous. Trimming shortened V by 6 bases and J by 1 base, and 12 bases separated the two germline ends. The CDR3 is 14 amino acids. Germline CDR1 LNHDA, CDR2 SQIVND (reference sequence). Complete variable domain (other parts from reference TRBV19 and TRBJ1-2): DGGITQSPKYLFRKEGQNVTLSCEQNLNHDAMYWYRQDPGQGLRLIYYSQIVNDFQKGDIAEGYSVSREKKESFPLTVTSAQKNPTAFYLCASRMLGGNYGYTFGSGTRLTVV.

The rearrangement joins TRBV6-2 or TRBV6-3 to TRBJ1-5; no reliable D call. Germline-derived CDR1 and CDR2 are MNHEY and SVGEGT. Trimming pared 0 bases from V and 5 bases from J, leaving 11 bases between. This CDR3 contains 15 residues. The CDR3 here is CASSYSKGRDQPQHF. CDR3 nucleotide sequence: TGTGCCAGCAGTTACTCGAAAGGGAGAGATCAGCCCCAGCATTTT.

The CDR3 DNA reads TGTGCCAGCATCCCGGGGTCCCTGTCCTACGAGCAGTACTTC. It codes for CASIPGSLSYEQYF. The chain carries TRBV6-5 and TRBJ2-7; perhaps TRBD2 as D (5 bases). Per germline, CDR1 MNHEY and CDR2 SVGAGI. The CDR3 has 14 amino acids. Trimming stripped 7 bases from V and 1 base from J, with 14 bases between.

The V gene is TRBV7-2, the J gene TRBJ2-7; a weak D match, TRBD2 (5 bases). Trimming left V 1 base short and J 1 base short, with 14 bases between. Germline-derived CDR1 and CDR2 are SGHTA and FQGNSA. The CDR3 has 16 residues. Here the CDR3 reads CASSLGYGRGSYEQYF. CDR3 sequence (DNA): TGTGCCAGCAGCTTAGGGTACGGACGGGGATCCTACGAGCAGTACTTC. The full variable domain, in which reference TRBV7-2 and TRBJ2-7 provide the parts outside the CDR3, is GAGVSQSPSNKVTEKGKDVELRCDPISGHTALYWYRQSLGQGLEFLIYFQGNSAPDKSGLPSDRFSAERTGGSVSTLTIQRTQQEDSAVYLCASSLGYGRGSYEQYFGPGTRLTVT.